The table lists the clone carrying this T cell receptor (beta chain) with a few counts. Its cognate antigen is unknown. The sample is drawn from a study of identical twins. Study conclusions and caveats: Models predicted too little out-of-frame TCR alpha sharing in monozygotic twins. Zero-insertion findings could be partly confounded by invariant cells (MAIT and iNKT cells).

Unique molecular identifiers were in the cDNA, with template-switch universal primer binding. One entry per CDR3 protein results from TCRdb running MiXCR on the 5' RACE reads. The sample shows around 480,000 distinct CDR3 sequences, roughly an eighth of them seen only once. All donors comprised healthy Caucasians. This sample was shared with a second study, whose subject was yellow fever vaccine responses in identical twins.

The sequence was collected from a woman younger than 35 in good health. Sequenced input: CD4+ T cells sorted from blood.

CDR3 loop: CSAMLAGRHEQYF. CDR3 bases: TGCAGTGCTATGCTAGCGGGACGCCACGAGCAGTACTTC. The chain recombines TRBV20-1 with TRBJ2-7; 9 positions agree with TRBD2. Germline lookup yields CDR1 DFQATT and CDR2 SNEGSKA (reference sequence). CDR3 length: 13 amino acids. V was clipped by 4 bases and J by 5 bases; unmatched bases: 6.